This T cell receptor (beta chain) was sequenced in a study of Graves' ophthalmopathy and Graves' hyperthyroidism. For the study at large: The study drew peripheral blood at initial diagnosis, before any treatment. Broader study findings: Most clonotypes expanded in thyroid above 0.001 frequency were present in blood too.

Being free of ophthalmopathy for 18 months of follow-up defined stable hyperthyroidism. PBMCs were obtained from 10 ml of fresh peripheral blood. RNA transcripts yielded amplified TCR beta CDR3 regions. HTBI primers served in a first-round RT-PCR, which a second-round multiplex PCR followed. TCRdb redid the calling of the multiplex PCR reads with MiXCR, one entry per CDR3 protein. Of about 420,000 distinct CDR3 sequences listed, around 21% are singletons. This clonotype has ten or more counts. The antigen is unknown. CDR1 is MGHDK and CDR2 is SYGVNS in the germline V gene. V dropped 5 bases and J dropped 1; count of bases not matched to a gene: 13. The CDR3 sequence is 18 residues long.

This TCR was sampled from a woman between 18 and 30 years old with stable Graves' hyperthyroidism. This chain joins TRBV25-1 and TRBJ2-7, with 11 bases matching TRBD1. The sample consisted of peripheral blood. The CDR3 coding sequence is TGTGCCAGCAGTCCACGGACAGGGGGCCGATTTCTTTCCTACGAGCAGTACTTC. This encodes CASSPRTGGRFLSYEQYF.